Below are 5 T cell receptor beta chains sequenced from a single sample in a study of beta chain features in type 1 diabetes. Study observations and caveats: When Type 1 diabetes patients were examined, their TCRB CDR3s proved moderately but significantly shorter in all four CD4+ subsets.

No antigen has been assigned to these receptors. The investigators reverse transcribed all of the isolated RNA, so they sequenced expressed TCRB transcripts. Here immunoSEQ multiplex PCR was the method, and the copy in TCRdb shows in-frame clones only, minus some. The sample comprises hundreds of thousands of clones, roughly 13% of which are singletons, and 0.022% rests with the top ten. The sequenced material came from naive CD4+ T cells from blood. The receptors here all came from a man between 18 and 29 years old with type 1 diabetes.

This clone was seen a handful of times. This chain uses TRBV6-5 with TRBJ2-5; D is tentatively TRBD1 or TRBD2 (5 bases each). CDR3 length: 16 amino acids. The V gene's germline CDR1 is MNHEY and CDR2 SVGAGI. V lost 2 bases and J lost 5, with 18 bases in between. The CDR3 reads CASSYGTGSTGETQYF. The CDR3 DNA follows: TGTGCCAGCAGTTACGGAACAGGCTCGACGGGGGAGACCCAGTACTTC.

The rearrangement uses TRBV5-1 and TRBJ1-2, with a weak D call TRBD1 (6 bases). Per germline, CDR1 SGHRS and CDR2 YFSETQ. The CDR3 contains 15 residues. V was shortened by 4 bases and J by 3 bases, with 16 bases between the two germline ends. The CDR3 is CASSPAGDIDYGYTF. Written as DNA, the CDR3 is TGCGCCAGCAGCCCTGCGGGGGACATAGACTATGGCTACACCTTC.

CDR3: CASSDPRGSNEKLFF. The DNA for the CDR3 is TGTGCCAGCAGTGATCCTAGGGGTTCCAATGAAAAACTGTTTTTT. This chain uses TRBV25-1 with TRBJ1-4; a weak D match, TRBD1 (5 bases). This CDR3 comprises 15 residues. From germline, CDR1 is MGHDK and CDR2 SYGVNS. Deletions cut 3 bases from V and 5 bases from J, with 13 bases between.

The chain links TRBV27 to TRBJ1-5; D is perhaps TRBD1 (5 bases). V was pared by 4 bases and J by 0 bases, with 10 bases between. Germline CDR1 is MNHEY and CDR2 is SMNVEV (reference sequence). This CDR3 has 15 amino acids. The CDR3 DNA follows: TGTGCCAGCAGTTCGGGGGGGTATAGCAATCAGCCCCAGCATTTT. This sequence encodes CASSSGGYSNQPQHF.

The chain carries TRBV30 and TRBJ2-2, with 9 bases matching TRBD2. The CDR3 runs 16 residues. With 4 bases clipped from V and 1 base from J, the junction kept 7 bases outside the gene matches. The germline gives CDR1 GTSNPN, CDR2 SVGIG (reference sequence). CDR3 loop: CAWKFSGGLNTGELFF. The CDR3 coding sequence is TGTGCCTGGAAATTTAGCGGGGGTCTGAACACCGGGGAGCTGTTTTTT.